This TCR beta chain emerged from a study of vaccination effects on CD4 cells after COVID-19. Before any sequencing was done, the ViraFEST assay used viral peptide pools to expand antigen-specific CD4+ T cells. Once cultured for around 11 days, the cells underwent separation to obtain CD4+ T cells. It was between March and December 2020 that the person had a SARS-CoV-2 infection confirmed by PCR. Repertoires were generated with immunoSEQ multiplex PCR, while TCRdb's copy carries only in-frame clones and drops some. The table shows 35,000 to 45,000 clones, with around 73% occurring only once. The CDR3 is 13 residues long. CDR1 MNHEY and CDR2 SVGAGI come from the germline V gene. Trimming removed 6 bases at V and 3 bases at J, with 12 bases between. This clone was counted only a few times. Its antigen is undetermined.

The input for sequencing was CD4+ T cells from PBMCs cultured with a peptide pool, taken before COVID-19 vaccination. This receptor was obtained from a human donor who had a prior SARS-CoV-2 infection. The chain is built from TRBV6-5 and TRBJ2-7; D is unclear. This chain's CDR3 is CASRRGPNYEQYF. Written as DNA, the CDR3 is TGTGCCAGCAGGAGAGGACCGAACTACGAGCAGTACTTC.